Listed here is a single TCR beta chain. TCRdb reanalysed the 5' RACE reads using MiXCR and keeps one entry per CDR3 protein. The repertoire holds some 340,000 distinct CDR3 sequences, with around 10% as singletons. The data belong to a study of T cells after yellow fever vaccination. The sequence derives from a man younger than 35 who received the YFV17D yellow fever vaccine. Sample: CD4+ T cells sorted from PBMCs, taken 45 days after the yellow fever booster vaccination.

The CDR3, as DNA: TGTGCCAGCAGCCGAGGACTTCCGACAGGGCTTCTGGGTAGCTATGGCTACACCTTC. Protein sequence: CASSRGLPTGLLGSYGYTF. This chain connects TRBV5-5 to TRBJ1-2; 7 bases are shared with TRBD1. V lost 4 bases and J lost 4; bases outside the gene matches: 22. Per the germline V gene, CDR1 is SGHKS and CDR2 is YYEKEE (reference sequence). The CDR3 contains 19 residues.